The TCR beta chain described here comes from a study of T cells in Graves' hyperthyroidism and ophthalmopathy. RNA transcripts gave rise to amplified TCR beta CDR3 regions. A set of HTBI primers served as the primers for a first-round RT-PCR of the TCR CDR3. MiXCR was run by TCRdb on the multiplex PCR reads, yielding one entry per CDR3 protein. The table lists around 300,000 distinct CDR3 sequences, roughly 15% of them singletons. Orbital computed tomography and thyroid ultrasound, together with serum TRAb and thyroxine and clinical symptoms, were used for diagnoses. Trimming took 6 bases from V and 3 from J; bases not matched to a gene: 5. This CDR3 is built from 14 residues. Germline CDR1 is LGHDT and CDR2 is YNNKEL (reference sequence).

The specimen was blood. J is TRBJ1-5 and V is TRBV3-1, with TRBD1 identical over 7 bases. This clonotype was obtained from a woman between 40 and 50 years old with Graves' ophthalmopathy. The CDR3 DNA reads TGTGCCAGCAGTCAGGACAGGCACAATCAGCCCCAGCATTTT. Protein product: CASSQDRHNQPQHF. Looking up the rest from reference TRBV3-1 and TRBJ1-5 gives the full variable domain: DTAVSQTPKYLVTQMGNDKSIKCEQNLGHDTMYWYKQDSKKFLKIMFSYNNKELIINETVPNRFSPKSPDKAHLNLHINSLELGDSAVYFCASSQDRHNQPQHFGDGTRLSIL.